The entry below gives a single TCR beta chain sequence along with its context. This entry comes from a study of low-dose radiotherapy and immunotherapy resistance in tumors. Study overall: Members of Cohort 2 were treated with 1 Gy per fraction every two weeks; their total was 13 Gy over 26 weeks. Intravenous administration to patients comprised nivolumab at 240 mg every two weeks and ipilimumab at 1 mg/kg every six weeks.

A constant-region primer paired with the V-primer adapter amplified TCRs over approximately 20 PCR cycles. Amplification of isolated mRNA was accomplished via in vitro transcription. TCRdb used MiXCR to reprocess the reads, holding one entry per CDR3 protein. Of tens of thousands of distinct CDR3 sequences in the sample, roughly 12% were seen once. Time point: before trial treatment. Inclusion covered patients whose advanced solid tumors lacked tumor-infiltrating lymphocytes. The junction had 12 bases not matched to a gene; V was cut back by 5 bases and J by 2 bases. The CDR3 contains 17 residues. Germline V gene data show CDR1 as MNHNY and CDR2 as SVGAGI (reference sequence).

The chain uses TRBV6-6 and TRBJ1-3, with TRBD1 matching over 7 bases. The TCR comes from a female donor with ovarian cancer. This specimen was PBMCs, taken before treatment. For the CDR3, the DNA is TGTGCCAGCAGTGGAGGAACAACAGGGGCTACTGGAAACACCATATATTTT. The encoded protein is CASSGGTTGATGNTIYF.